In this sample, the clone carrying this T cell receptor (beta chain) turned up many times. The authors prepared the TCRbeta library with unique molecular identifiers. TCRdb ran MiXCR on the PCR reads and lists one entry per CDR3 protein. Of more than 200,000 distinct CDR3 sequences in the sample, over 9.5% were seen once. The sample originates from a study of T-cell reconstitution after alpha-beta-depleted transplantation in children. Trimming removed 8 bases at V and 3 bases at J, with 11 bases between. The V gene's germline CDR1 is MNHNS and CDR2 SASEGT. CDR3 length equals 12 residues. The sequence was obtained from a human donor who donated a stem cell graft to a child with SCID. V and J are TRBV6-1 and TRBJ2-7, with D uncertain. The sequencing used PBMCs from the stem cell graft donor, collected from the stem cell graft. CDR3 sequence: CASPKSNYEQYF. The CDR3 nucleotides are TGTGCCAGCCCTAAAAGCAACTACGAGCAGTACTTC.